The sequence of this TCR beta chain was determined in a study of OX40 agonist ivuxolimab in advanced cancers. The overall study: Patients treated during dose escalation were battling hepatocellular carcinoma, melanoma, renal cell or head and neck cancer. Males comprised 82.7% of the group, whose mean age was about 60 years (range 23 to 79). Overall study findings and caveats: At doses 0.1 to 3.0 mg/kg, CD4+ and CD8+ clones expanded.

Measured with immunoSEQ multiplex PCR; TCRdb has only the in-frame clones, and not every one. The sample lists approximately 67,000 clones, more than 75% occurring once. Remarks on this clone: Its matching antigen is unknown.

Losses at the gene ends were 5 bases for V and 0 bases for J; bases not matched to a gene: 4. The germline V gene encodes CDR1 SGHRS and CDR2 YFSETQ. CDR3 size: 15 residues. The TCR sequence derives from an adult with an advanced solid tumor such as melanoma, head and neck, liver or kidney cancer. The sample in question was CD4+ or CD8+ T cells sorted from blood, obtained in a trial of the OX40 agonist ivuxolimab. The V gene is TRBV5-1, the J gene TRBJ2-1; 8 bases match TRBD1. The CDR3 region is CASRPGQVSYNEQFF. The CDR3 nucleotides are TGCGCCAGCAGACCGGGACAGGTCTCCTACAATGAGCAGTTCTTC. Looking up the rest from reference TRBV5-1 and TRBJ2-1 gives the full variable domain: KAGVTQTPRYLIKTRGQQVTLSCSPISGHRSVSWYQQTPGQGLQFLFEYFSETQRNKGNFPGRFSGRQFSNSRSEMNVSTLELGDSALYLCASRPGQVSYNEQFFGPGTRLTVL.